A few counts support the clone carrying this T cell receptor (beta chain). The PCR ran on 60 Vbeta and 13 Jbeta primers. Clones were read by immunoSEQ multiplex PCR, and TCRdb kept only the in-frame ones, dropping some. The profile shows 150,000 to 200,000 clones, approximately 80% of them singletons. This specimen belongs to a study of cytomegalovirus exposure and HLA in healthy donors. The sample was PBMCs. This receptor was taken from a woman between 18 and 29 years old in good health and CMV-seropositive.

This CDR3 is CASSFRGPMNTEAFF. Here the CDR3 DNA reads TGCGCCAGCAGCTTCAGGGGGCCGATGAACACTGAAGCTTTCTTT. The chain is built from TRBV4-1 and TRBJ1-1; TRBD1 aligns across 8 bases. Germline lookup yields CDR1 MGHRA and CDR2 YSYEKL. The ends lost 5 bases at V and 0 bases at J; junction bases unmatched: 5. The CDR3 is 15 residues long.